Listed below are T cell receptor beta chains from one sample, sequenced in a study of T-cell memory formation after mild COVID-19. TCRdb used MiXCR to reprocess the 5' RACE reads, holding one entry per CDR3 protein. The sample consists of hundreds of thousands of distinct CDR3 sequences, about 20% of them appearing once. The specimen sequenced was PBMCs or a T cell subset sorted from them (not recorded which). These receptor sequences come from an adult woman who had mild COVID-19 (a few samples of this study predate the infection). Cell type and time point are not known. CDR3s include the opening cysteine and the closing phenylalanine or tryptophan. D genes are given only for firm matches. Only part of the rows carry a size: once, few, many, or a class if the clone is expanded.

>TRBJ1-2|NA|TRBV24-1|NA
TGTGCCACCAGTGGCTCGGACACTCCTAACTATGGCTACACCTTC
CATSGSDTPNYGYTF
>TRBJ2-1|few|TRBV4-3|NA
TGCGCCAGCAGCCAAGGAGTTGGCGGTTCGAATGAGCAGTTCTTC
CASSQGVGGSNEQFF
>TRBJ1-6|few|TRBV12-3/TRBV12-4|TRBD1
TGTGCCAGCAGCCCGGGACAGGCAAATTCACCCCTCCACTTT
CASSPGQANSPLHF
>TRBJ2-1|NA|TRBV2|NA
TGTGCCAGCAGAACGGGACAAGCCCCGAGTGGCAATGAGCAGTTCTTC
CASRTGQAPSGNEQFF
>TRBJ2-3|NA|TRBV24-1|NA
TGTGCCACCAGTGATTTGCATCCCACCACAGATACGCAGTATTTT
CATSDLHPTTDTQYF
>TRBJ2-3|few|TRBV20-1|NA
TGCAGTGCTAGACCCTACCGACAGGCTACACAGGAAGATACGCAGTATTTT
CSARPYRQATQEDTQYF
>TRBJ2-1|NA|TRBV7-9|NA
TGTGCCAGCAGCGTCATGGGGAATGAGCAGTTCTTC
CASSVMGNEQFF
>TRBJ1-1|NA|TRBV6-2/TRBV6-3|TRBD1
TGTGCCAGCAGTTACGAGCAGGGGGCGGTGAACACTGAAGCTTTCTTT
CASSYEQGAVNTEAFF
>TRBJ2-5|NA|TRBV20-1|TRBD2
TGCAGTGCTAGACCACCAGCGGGAGGGCCGGCGGAAGAGACCCAGTACTTC
CSARPPAGGPAEETQYF
>TRBJ1-2|NA|TRBV3-1|NA
TGTGCCAGCAGGCCACACCGGGACTACCATGGCTACACCTTC
CASRPHRDYHGYTF
>TRBJ2-1|NA|TRBV7-2|NA
TGTGCCAGCAGCGAAGGGCGGGGTGAATCGGGCTACAATGAGCAGTTCTTC
CASSEGRGESGYNEQFF
>TRBJ2-1|NA|TRBV7-9|TRBD1
TGTGCCAGCAGCCCCGGGACAGGGCAGTTCTTC
CASSPGTGQFF
>TRBJ2-7|few|TRBV11-2|NA
TGTGCCAGCAGCTTAGGGATGGTGAGCTCCTACGAGCAGTACTTC
CASSLGMVSSYEQYF
>TRBJ2-7|NA|TRBV3-1|NA
TGTGCCAGCAGCCAAGATAGGAACTCCCCCCAGGAGCAGTACTTC
CASSQDRNSPQEQYF
>TRBJ2-7|NA|TRBV10-3|NA
TGTGCCATCTCAGGCATAGCCAGTACGTTATCCTACGAGCAGTACTTC
CAISGIASTLSYEQYF
>TRBJ2-5|few|TRBV14|NA
TGTGCCAGCAGCCAAGCCAGGACTGTCCAAGAGACCCAGTACTTC
CASSQARTVQETQYF
>TRBJ2-1|few|TRBV9|NA
TGTGCCAGCAGCGTATACAGGGATGAGCAGTTCTTC
CASSVYRDEQFF
>TRBJ2-7|NA|TRBV7-2|TRBD2
TGTGCCAGCAGCAGAGAACCGGGACTAGCGGGTTACGAGCAGTACTTC
CASSREPGLAGYEQYF
>TRBJ2-2|few|TRBV5-1|NA
TGCGCCAGCAGCTTAAGCCCGGGATCGAACACCGGGGAGCTGTTTTTT
CASSLSPGSNTGELFF
>TRBJ2-1|few|TRBV6-5|TRBD2
TGTGCCAGCAGTTACAGGACTAGCTCCTACAATGAGCAGTTCTTC
CASSYRTSSYNEQFF